Sequencing of this TCR beta chain was carried out in a study of blood T cell repertoires in COVID-19. The data were produced by immunoSEQ multiplex PCR, yet TCRdb's version contains in-frame clones alone and is incomplete. The sample includes some 180,000 clones, nearly 90% of them seen just once. The V segment lost 6 bases and the J segment 6 bases; nucleotides outside the gene matches: 11. Germline assignment: CDR1 MNHEY and CDR2 SMNVEV (reference sequence). The length of the CDR3 is 16 residues. The TCR originated in a man in his 60s with active or convalescent COVID-19. The rearrangement uses TRBV27 and TRBJ2-5; the match to TRBD2 covers 12 bases. Input material: peripheral blood. The CDR3 DNA reads TGTGCCAGCAGAGCTAGCGGGGGGGTAGGTCGAAAGACCCAGTACTTC. It encodes CASRASGGVGRKTQYF.